This T cell receptor (beta chain) appears in the sequencing data of a study of regulatory T cells in long-lasting Graves disease. The time point denotes: persistent/refractory GD, antithyroid drugs over 5 years with positive TRAb. RNA from PBMCs was the source of the TCR library. TCR beta libraries were built with iRepertoire HTBI primers and Arm-PCR of CDR3 regions. TCRdb re-analysed the multiplex PCR reads in MiXCR, keeping a single row per CDR3 protein. The sample holds 400,000 to 500,000 distinct CDR3 sequences, around a fifth seen once. Deletions cut 5 bases from V and 5 bases from J, with 12 bases between. The CDR3 loop spans 14 amino acids. Germline lookup yields CDR1 SGHTA and CDR2 FQGNSA.

The sequence derives from a female donor with Graves disease. This chain uses TRBV7-2 with TRBJ1-4, with D possibly TRBD1 on 5 matching bases. The sample here was peripheral blood mononuclear cells (PBMCs), taken when the disease was refractory, from a patient treated with antithyroid drugs. As DNA, the CDR3 is TGTGCCAGCAGCCCAGGGTTAAAGAATGAAAAACTGTTTTTT. It codes for CASSPGLKNEKLFF.